Below, 28 T cell receptor beta chains from the same sample are listed, as sequenced in a study of blood T cells in healthy people across ages. A J-beta primer mix and a sample-barcoded 5' primer were used in a second PCR of about 6 to 12 cycles. TCRdb re-called the 5' RACE reads through MiXCR, storing one row per CDR3 protein. Of 1.6 million or so distinct CDR3 sequences in the sample, about 31% are singletons; the top ten hold around 11%. Sequenced material: blood. Every receptor here comes from a woman in her 30s in good health.

The chain combines TRBV20-1 with TRBJ1-1, with a weak D call TRBD1 (5 bases). V shed 0 bases and J shed 1 base, with 9 bases lying between them. In germline, CDR1 is DFQATT, CDR2 SNEGSKA (reference sequence). The CDR3 has 14 residues. The CDR3 spells CSARDWDGNTEAFF. CDR3 bases: TGCAGTGCTAGAGATTGGGACGGGAACACTGAAGCTTTCTTT.

This clonotype has more than one count but fewer than ten. An end of the junction differs from the germline gene, which may be a read error. The J gene is TRBJ2-3, the V gene TRBV7-9; D perhaps matches TRBD1 (5 bases). The germline V gene has CDR1 SEHNR and CDR2 FQNEAQ (reference sequence). The CDR3 has 12 residues. The CDR3, as DNA: TGTGCCAGCAGCTCTTTGACAGATGCGCAGTATTTT. As protein: CASSSLTDAQYF. The whole variable domain, filled in from reference TRBV7-9 and TRBJ2-3, reads DTGVSQNPRHKITKRGQNVTFRCDPISEHNRLYWYRQTLGQGPEFLTYFQNEAQLEKSRLLSDRFSAERPKGSFSTLEIQRTEQGDSAMYLCASSSLTDAQYFGPGTRLTVL.

This clonotype has a handful of counts. The rearrangement joins TRBV27 to TRBJ1-6; 9 nucleotides match TRBD1. CDR1 and CDR2 from the germline V gene are MNHEY and SMNVEV (reference sequence). V was clipped by 6 bases and J by 6 bases; unmatched bases: 6. The CDR3 is made up of 15 amino acids. The CDR3 nucleotides are TGTGCCAGCAGGCATGGGACAGGGCCTAATTCACCCCTCCACTTT. As protein: CASRHGTGPNSPLHF.

This clonotype was picked up a small number of times. V usage is TRBV7-2 and J usage is TRBJ1-2, with D possibly matching TRBD1 (6 bases). CDR3 length equals 12 residues. Germline CDR1 reads SGHTA; CDR2 reads FQGNSA. The V end was cut by 7 bases, the J end by 11 bases, with 17 bases between. CDR3 in amino acids: CASTQTGPRYTF. For the CDR3, the DNA is TGTGCCAGCACCCAAACAGGGCCCCGATACACCTTC.

A few counts support this clonotype. The chain employs TRBV11-2 and TRBJ2-3; D call uncertain. Trimming removed 1 base from V and 10 bases from J, with 12 bases in between. Germline CDR1 reads SGHAT; CDR2 reads FQNNGV. The CDR3 covers 13 residues. DNA of the CDR3: TGTGCCAGCAGCTTAGGCCAGGCGGCCGCGCAGTATTTT. Encoded protein: CASSLGQAAAQYF.

The sample holds many counts of this clonotype. The rearrangement uses TRBV29-1 and TRBJ2-7; possible D gene TRBD1, 5 bases. V lost 4 bases to trimming and J lost 4 bases, with 17 bases between them. Per germline, CDR1 SQVTM and CDR2 ANQGSEA. This CDR3 is built from 14 residues. Here the CDR3 reads CSVVGQGLGYEQYF. CDR3 nucleotide sequence: TGCAGCGTTGTAGGTCAGGGCCTAGGGTACGAGCAGTACTTC.

The chain combines TRBV5-1 with TRBJ2-2; D is unresolved. This CDR3 has 16 amino acids. The germline V gene has CDR1 SGHRS and CDR2 YFSETQ. V lost 1 base and J 1 base, leaving 11 bases between the germline ends. CDR3 loop: CASSLTQQKNTGELFF. CDR3 coding DNA: TGCGCCAGCAGCTTGACTCAACAGAAGAACACCGGGGAGCTGTTTTTT.

The gene calls are TRBV7-2 and TRBJ2-1, with 9 bases lining up with TRBD2. Germline CDR1 reads SGHTA; CDR2 reads FQGNSA. The junction had 7 bases not matched to a gene; V was cut back by 0 bases and J by 7 bases. This CDR3 has 16 residues. CDR3 region: CASSLAALAGLNEQFF. Here the CDR3 DNA reads TGTGCCAGCAGCTTAGCGGCCCTAGCGGGGCTTAATGAGCAGTTCTTC.

V usage is TRBV20-1 and J usage is TRBJ2-7; D is uncertain. The V end was cut by 3 bases, the J end by 3 bases, with 6 bases between. The CDR3 length is 11 residues. CDR1 and CDR2 from the germline V gene are DFQATT and SNEGSKA (reference sequence). In DNA, the CDR3 is TGCAGTGCTAGCGAAGTCTACGAGCAGTACTTC. It is translated as CSASEVYEQYF.

The gene calls are TRBV2 and TRBJ2-1, with 10 bases fitting TRBD2. V gave up 4 bases and J gave up 9 bases; unmatched junction bases: 12. The CDR3 is 16 amino acids. Germline V gene sequence: CDR1 SNHLY, CDR2 FYNNEI. The DNA of the CDR3 is TGTGCCAGCAGTGCTAGGTTCAGCGGGGGGGCCAGTGAGCAGTTCTTC. Its translation: CASSARFSGGASEQFF.

V is TRBV3-1 and J is TRBJ2-5; 7 bases map to TRBD1. The V gene end was trimmed by 0 bases and the J gene end by 7 bases; junction bases not matched to a gene: 11. The CDR3 spans 16 residues. Germline CDR1 and CDR2: LGHDT and YNNKEL (reference sequence). The CDR3 protein is CASSQDAGTAYGTQYF. The CDR3 DNA sequence: TGTGCCAGCAGCCAAGATGCCGGGACAGCCTACGGGACCCAGTACTTC.

The chain couples TRBV28 to TRBJ2-7; 7 nucleotides match TRBD1. Germline CDR1 MDHEN, CDR2 SYDVKM. The CDR3 is 15 residues long. V lost 4 bases and J lost 0; bases outside the gene matches: 6. The CDR3 here is CASSSEQGTSYEQYF. CDR3 nucleotides: TGTGCCAGCAGTTCTGAACAGGGGACCTCCTACGAGCAGTACTTC.

With regard to this clonotype: A read error is possible here, since a much larger clone lies one base away. The rearrangement uses TRBV6-2 or TRBV6-3 and TRBJ1-2; D uncertain. The CDR3 consists of 11 residues. Germline V gives CDR1 MNHEY, CDR2 SVGEGT. The CDR3 DNA is TGTGCCAGCGGATTCGGGTATGACTACACCTTC. The encoded protein is CASGFGYDYTF.

In this sample, this clonotype turned up a few times. The gene calls are TRBV20-1 and TRBJ2-7; tentative D call: TRBD2 (5 bases). Trimming pared 7 bases from V and 2 bases from J, leaving 15 bases between. This CDR3 is 13 amino acids long. Looked up from germline, CDR1 is DFQATT and CDR2 is SNEGSKA (reference sequence). CDR3 nucleotides: TGCAGTGTTAGCTCGCGGGCTACCTACGAGCAGTACTTC. This translates into CSVSSRATYEQYF.

V and J are TRBV30 and TRBJ2-7, with unresolved D. Trimming shortened V by 1 base and J by 5 bases, and 6 bases separated the two germline ends. Germline CDR1 reads GTSNPN; CDR2 reads SVGIG (reference sequence). This CDR3 has 11 residues. The CDR3 sequence: CAWSAANEQYF. CDR3 DNA: TGTGCCTGGAGTGCTGCGAACGAGCAGTACTTC.

V and J are TRBV5-1 and TRBJ2-7, with D perhaps TRBD1 (6 bases). V was pared by 0 bases and J by 2 bases, with 12 bases between. CDR1 is SGHRS and CDR2 is YFSETQ in the germline V gene. There are 15 residues in the CDR3. The CDR3 spells CASSLVPGTPYEQYF. DNA for the CDR3: TGCGCCAGCAGCTTGGTTCCAGGGACACCCTACGAGCAGTACTTC.

The chain combines TRBV11-2 with TRBJ1-1, with D uncertain. Trimming left V 0 bases short and J 7 bases short, with 9 bases between. Germline CDR1 SGHAT, CDR2 FQNNGV. CDR3 length: 13 residues. CDR3 residues: CASSLETTVEAFF. The DNA for the CDR3 is TGTGCCAGCAGCTTAGAGACGACTGTTGAAGCTTTCTTT.

In its sample, this clonotype was seen many times. V usage is TRBV20-1 and J usage is TRBJ2-3; 10 bases are a match to TRBD2. The V gene's germline CDR1 is DFQATT and CDR2 SNEGSKA (reference sequence). The CDR3 extends over 14 amino acids. The CDR3 DNA follows: TGCAGCGCAACTAGCGGGGCAAGCACAGATACGCAGTATTTT. It yields the protein CSATSGASTDTQYF.

The V call is TRBV29-1, the J call TRBJ2-3; D remains ambiguous. From germline, CDR1 is SQVTM and CDR2 ANQGSEA. There are 12 residues in the CDR3. V was cut by 6 bases and J by 1 base, with 8 bases left in between. CDR3 DNA sequence: TGCAGCGTCCAAACAGGCACAGATACGCAGTATTTT. It yields the protein CSVQTGTDTQYF.

This clonotype has only a few counts. V usage is TRBV6-1 and J usage is TRBJ1-1; D ambiguous. In germline, CDR1 is MNHNS, CDR2 SASEGT. This CDR3 region has 12 residues. The V gene lost 5 bases and the J gene lost 10 bases, with 14 bases spanning the gap. CDR3 sequence: CASSLGKAGAFF. The CDR3 DNA reads TGTGCCAGCAGTCTGGGTAAGGCGGGAGCTTTCTTT.

V usage is TRBV20-1 and J usage is TRBJ2-3; a weak D match, TRBD2 (5 bases). V lost 4 bases, J lost 1 base, and 6 bases lay in between. This CDR3 has 12 residues. Germline lookup yields CDR1 DFQATT and CDR2 SNEGSKA (reference sequence). The CDR3 region has the DNA TGCAGTGCTATTAGCGGCACAGATACGCAGTATTTT. Translation: CSAISGTDTQYF.

This chain connects TRBV7-8 to TRBJ2-5, with D perhaps matching TRBD2 (6 bases). V was trimmed by 4 bases and J by 1 base, leaving 19 bases between them. Germline CDR1 is SGHVS and CDR2 is FQNEAQ. CDR3 length: 17 amino acids. The CDR3 protein is CASSSAFGAGIQETQYF. The CDR3, as DNA: TGTGCCAGCAGCTCGGCTTTTGGGGCGGGAATCCAAGAGACCCAGTACTTC.

Regarding this clonotype: This sequence may be a read error, since a much larger clone differs from it by one base. This chain connects TRBV11-2 to TRBJ2-7; a weak D match, TRBD1 (7 bases). The CDR3 consists of 14 residues. Germline V CDR1 and CDR2: SGHAT, FQNNGV. V shed 11 bases and J shed 4 bases, with 21 bases lying between them. The CDR3 region has the DNA TGTGCCGGCACCTACTCCCAGGGGGGTTACGAGCAGTACTTC. Its protein product is CAGTYSQGGYEQYF. Filled out from reference TRBV11-2 and TRBJ2-7, the complete variable domain reads EAGVAQSPRYKIIEKRQSVAFWCNPISGHATLYWYQQILGQGPKLLIQFQNNGVVDDSQLPKDRFSAERLKGVDSTLKIQPAKLEDSAVYLCAGTYSQGGYEQYFGPGTRLTVT.

The V and J genes are TRBV20-1 and TRBJ2-3; 9 bases are shared with TRBD1. The germline gives CDR1 DFQATT, CDR2 SNEGSKA (reference sequence). CDR3 length: 15 residues. J was trimmed by 3 bases and V by 3 bases; bases with no gene match: 7. The CDR3 DNA follows: TGCAGTGCTAGTAGTTCCGGGACAGGGACAGATACGCAGTATTTT. This translates into CSASSSGTGTDTQYF.

The chain employs TRBV25-1 and TRBJ1-2; D uncertain. Germline assignment: CDR1 MGHDK and CDR2 SYGVNS. The CDR3 contains 13 residues. Between the trimmed V and J ends, which lost 3 bases and 4 bases, there was a span of 9 bases. CDR3 nucleotides: TGTGCCAGCAGTGACGGGGATTTCTATGGCTACACCTTC. Protein: CASSDGDFYGYTF.

This clonotype came up a few times. V gene TRBV5-1 combines with J gene TRBJ1-1, with TRBD1 matching over 7 bases. The junction had 7 bases not matched to a gene; V was cut back by 0 bases and J by 5 bases. The germline V gene encodes CDR1 SGHRS and CDR2 YFSETQ. This CDR3 comprises 15 residues. Here the CDR3 reads CASSLVEGAGTEAFF. The CDR3 DNA is TGCGCCAGCAGCTTGGTGGAGGGGGCAGGGACTGAAGCTTTCTTT.

The genes are TRBV9 and TRBJ2-1; D perhaps matches TRBD1 (6 bases). The CDR3 runs 15 residues. V lost 4 bases, J lost 5 bases, and 16 bases lay in between. Germline assignment: CDR1 SGDLS and CDR2 YYNGEE. The CDR3: CASSPEQGTNNEQFF. The CDR3 bases are TGTGCCAGCAGCCCGGAACAGGGAACCAACAATGAGCAGTTCTTC.

J is TRBJ2-1 and V is TRBV13, with 9 bases lining up with TRBD2. There are 15 residues in the CDR3. The ends lost 6 bases at V and 1 base at J; junction bases unmatched: 4. The germline V gene encodes CDR1 PRHDT and CDR2 FYEKMQ (reference sequence). The CDR3 is CASRQSGGSYNEQFF. The CDR3 coding sequence is TGTGCCAGCAGACAGAGCGGGGGGTCCTACAATGAGCAGTTCTTC.